This T cell receptor beta chain was identified during a study of post-analysis software for immune sequencing data. Unique molecular identifiers were carried by the TCR beta cDNA libraries. TCRdb reanalysed the PCR reads using MiXCR and keeps one entry per CDR3 protein. The table has roughly 200,000 distinct CDR3 sequences, around 30% seen once. This clonotype came up many times. The receptor was isolated from a girl aged 2-17 years with multiple sclerosis. Sequencing was done on a sample of blood.

The CDR3 loop is CASSLGTGSYGYTF. CDR3 coding DNA: TGCGCCAGCAGCTTGGGGACAGGATCCTATGGCTACACCTTC. This chain connects TRBV5-1 to TRBJ1-2; 7 bases align to TRBD1. The CDR3 sequence is 14 residues long. V shed 0 bases and J 4 bases; nucleotides not matched to a gene: 3. Per the germline V gene, CDR1 is SGHRS and CDR2 is YFSETQ.